A single sample gave rise to the 4 T cell receptor beta chains below, sequenced in a study of a mutant IDH1 vaccine in newly diagnosed glioma (dated by TCRdb to about 2021). The library was generated by the immunoSEQ multiplex PCR assay. This is the immuneACCESS table as TCRdb keeps it, with only in-frame sequences that have V and J called. A part of the clones is gone; compared with another copy, unresolved V genes explain less than half, and the rest is unexplained. Recorded for this sample are about 69,000 clones; about 88% of them occurred a single time. The ten top clones hold 1.5% to 2.5% of the sample. These receptors have no known antigen. What the time point label conveys for this sample: week 35, safety follow-up. Each vaccine dose was 300 ug of a 20-mer mutant IDH1 peptide in Montanide, given subcutaneously with topical imiquimod. The sample here was PBMCs, taken from a glioma patient whose treatment included an IDH1 peptide vaccine. Receptors originate from a man younger than 40 with glioma.

The rearrangement joins TRBV6-5 to TRBJ2-5, with TRBD2 identical over 9 bases. J lost 4 bases, V lost 0 bases, and 6 bases had no gene match. The germline V gene has CDR1 MNHEY and CDR2 SVGAGI. This CDR3 is built from 16 residues. The CDR3 DNA follows: TGTGCCAGCAGTTACTCCGGCGGGAGGGCCGGAGAGACCCAGTACTTC. As protein: CASSYSGGRAGETQYF.

The CDR3 sequence is CASSSGLAGAYEQYF. The CDR3 DNA sequence: TGTGCCAGCAGTTCGGGCCTAGCGGGTGCATACGAGCAGTACTTC. The chain employs TRBV6-6 and TRBJ2-7; 8 positions agree with TRBD2. The CDR3 has 15 amino acids. Trimming removed 4 bases from V and 4 bases from J; junction bases left unmatched: 9. The germline CDR1 and CDR2 sequences are MNHNY and SVGAGI (reference sequence).

V is TRBV11-1 and J is TRBJ2-5, with TRBD2 matching over 7 bases. The CDR3 sequence is 13 residues long. Losses at the gene ends were 5 bases for V and 7 bases for J; bases not matched to a gene: 7. Germline-derived CDR1 and CDR2 are SGHAT and FQDESV (reference sequence). DNA of the CDR3: TGTGCCAGCAGCGCAGGGACTAAGGCGACCCAGTACTTC. It is translated as CASSAGTKATQYF.

The chain carries TRBV28 and TRBJ2-2; D is undetermined. CDR1 and CDR2 from the germline V gene are MDHEN and SYDVKM. The CDR3 runs 13 residues. With 0 bases removed from V and 8 bases from J, the gap between germline ends came to 7 bases. This CDR3 reads CASSLWGKGELFF. The CDR3, as DNA: TGTGCCAGCAGTTTATGGGGGAAAGGGGAGCTGTTTTTT.